This T cell receptor (beta chain) is from a study of blood T cell repertoires in COVID-19. Only in-frame clones appear in the TCRdb table, and some are missing; sequencing was by immunoSEQ multiplex PCR. The profile shows approximately 250,000 clones, more than 80% of them singletons. Unmatched junction bases numbered 4, after V lost 3 bases and J lost 9 bases. Per germline, CDR1 SGHAT and CDR2 FQNNGV. This CDR3 contains 14 residues. The sequence was obtained from a man between 25 and 39 years old who had recovered from COVID-19. Sequenced: peripheral blood. The rearrangement links TRBV11-2 to TRBJ1-6; 8 bases line up with TRBD1. For the CDR3, the DNA is TGTGCCAGCAGCTTGACAGGGGAGTCTTCACCCCTCCACTTT. It yields the protein CASSLTGESSPLHF.